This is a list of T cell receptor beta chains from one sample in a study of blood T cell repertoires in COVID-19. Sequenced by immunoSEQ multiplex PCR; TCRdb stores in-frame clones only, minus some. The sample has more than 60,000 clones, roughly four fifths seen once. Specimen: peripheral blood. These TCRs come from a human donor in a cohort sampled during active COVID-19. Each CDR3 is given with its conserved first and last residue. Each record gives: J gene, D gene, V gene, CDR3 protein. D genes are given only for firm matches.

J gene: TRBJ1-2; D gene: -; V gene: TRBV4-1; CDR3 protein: CASDRGDREGYTF
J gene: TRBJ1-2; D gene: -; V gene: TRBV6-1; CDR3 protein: CASSEKWTGFYGYTF
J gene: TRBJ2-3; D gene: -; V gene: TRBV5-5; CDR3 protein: CASSFLLRRDVDTQYF
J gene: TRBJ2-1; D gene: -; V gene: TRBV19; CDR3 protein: CASSIAPPTLRNEQFF
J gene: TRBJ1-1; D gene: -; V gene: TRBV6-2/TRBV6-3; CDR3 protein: CASSYREWQTEAFF
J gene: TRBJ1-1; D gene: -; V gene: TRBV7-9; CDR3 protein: CASSLVTANTEAFF
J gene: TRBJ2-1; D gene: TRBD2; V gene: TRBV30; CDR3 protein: CAGAGDNEQFF
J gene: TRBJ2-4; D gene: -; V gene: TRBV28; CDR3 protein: CASSTRDTKAENIQYF
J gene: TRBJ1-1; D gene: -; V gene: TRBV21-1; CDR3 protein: CASSKERRLTEAFF
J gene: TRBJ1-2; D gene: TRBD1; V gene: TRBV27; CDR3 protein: CASSGGQGLYGYTF
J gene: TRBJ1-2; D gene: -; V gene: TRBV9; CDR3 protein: CASSVDDSNYGYTF
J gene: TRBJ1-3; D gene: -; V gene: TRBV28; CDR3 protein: CASSLIGAGNTIYF
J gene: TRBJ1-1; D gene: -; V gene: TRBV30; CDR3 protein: CAWKLFGLMNTEAFF
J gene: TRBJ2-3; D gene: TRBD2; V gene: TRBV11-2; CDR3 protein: CASSLMALTGTSDPDTQYF
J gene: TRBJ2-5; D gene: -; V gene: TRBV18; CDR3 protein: CASSPQSGYQETQYF
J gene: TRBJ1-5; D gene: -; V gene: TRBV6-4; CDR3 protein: CASSGGLGQPQHF
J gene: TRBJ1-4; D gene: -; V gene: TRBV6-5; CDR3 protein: CASRKGDTGNEKLFF
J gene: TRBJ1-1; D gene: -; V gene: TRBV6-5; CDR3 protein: CASSYAGGTNTEAFF
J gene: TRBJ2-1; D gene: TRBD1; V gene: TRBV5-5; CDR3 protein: CASSWDREVYNEQFF
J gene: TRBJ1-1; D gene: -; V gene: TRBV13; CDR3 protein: CASSLRGDMNTEAFF
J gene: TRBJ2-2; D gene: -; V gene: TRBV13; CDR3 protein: CASSLAYTGELFF
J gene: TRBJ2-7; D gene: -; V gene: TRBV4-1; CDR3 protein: CASSQQEQGYEQYF
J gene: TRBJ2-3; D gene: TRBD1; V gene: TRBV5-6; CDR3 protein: CASSLPGTGGSDTQYF
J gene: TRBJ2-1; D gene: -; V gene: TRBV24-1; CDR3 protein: CATSGTGSSYNEQFF
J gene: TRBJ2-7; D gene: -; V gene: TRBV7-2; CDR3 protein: CASSPSPSRPYEQYF
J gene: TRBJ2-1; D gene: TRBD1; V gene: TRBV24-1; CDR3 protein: CATSGLPGQGTTGSYNEQFF
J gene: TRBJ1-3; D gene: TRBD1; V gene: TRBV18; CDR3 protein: CASSPLQGNSGNTIYF
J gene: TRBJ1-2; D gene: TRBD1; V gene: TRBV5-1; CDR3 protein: CASSSGTGGGYTF
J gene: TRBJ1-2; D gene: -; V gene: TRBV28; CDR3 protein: CASSSRGVGDLGYGYTF
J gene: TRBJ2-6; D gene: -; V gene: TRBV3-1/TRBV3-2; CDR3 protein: CASSRSRLGGSGANVLTF
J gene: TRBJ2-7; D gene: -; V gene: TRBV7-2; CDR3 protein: CASSLDLLKGREQYF
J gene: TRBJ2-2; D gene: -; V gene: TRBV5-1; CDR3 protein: CASSWDFSGELFF
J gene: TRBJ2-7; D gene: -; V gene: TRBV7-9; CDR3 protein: CASSSNYEQYF
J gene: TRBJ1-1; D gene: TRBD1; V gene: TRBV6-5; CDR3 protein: CASRGQVNTEAFF
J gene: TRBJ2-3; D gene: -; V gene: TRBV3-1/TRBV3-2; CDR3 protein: CASSHRRAAYTDTQYF
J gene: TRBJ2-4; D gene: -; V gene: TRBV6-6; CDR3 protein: CASALGEENIQYF
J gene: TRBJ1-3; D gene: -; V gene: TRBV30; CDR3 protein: CAWKAHSSGNTIYF
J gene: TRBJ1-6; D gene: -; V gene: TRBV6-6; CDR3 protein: CASTGSSYNSPLHF
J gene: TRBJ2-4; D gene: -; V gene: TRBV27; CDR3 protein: CASGLRRGGNIQYF
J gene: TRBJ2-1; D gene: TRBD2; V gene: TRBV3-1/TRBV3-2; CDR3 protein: CASSQDLLAGGGNEQFF
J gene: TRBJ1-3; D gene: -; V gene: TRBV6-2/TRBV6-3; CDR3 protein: CASSGQRDFKGNTIYF
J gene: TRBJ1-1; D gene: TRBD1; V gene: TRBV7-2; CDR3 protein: CASSLTAGGPEAFF
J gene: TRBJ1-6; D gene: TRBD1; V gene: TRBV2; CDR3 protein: CASKTGRDSPLHF
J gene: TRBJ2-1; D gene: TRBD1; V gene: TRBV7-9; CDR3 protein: CASSPGTGKTYNEQFF
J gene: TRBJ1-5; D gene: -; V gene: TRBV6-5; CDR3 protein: CASISLVGVSQPQHF
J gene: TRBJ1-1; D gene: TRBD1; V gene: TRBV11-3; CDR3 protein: CASSSQGARQGTEAFF
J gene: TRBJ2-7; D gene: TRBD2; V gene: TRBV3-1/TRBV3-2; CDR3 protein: CASSRTSGGAYEQYF
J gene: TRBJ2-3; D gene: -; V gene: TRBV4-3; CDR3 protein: CASSQGAQDTDTQYF
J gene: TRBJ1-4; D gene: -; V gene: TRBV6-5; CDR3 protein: CASKGGASEKLFF
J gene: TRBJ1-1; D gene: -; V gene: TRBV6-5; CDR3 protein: CASSRGTEAFF
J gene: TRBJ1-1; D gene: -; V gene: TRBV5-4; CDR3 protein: CASSHSRGPEAFF
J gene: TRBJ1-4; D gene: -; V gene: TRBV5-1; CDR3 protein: CASSPGVVTNEKLFF
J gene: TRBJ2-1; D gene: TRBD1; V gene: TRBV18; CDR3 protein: CASSPGQGSDNEQFF
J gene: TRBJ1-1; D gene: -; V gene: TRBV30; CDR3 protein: CAWSVPYTEAFF
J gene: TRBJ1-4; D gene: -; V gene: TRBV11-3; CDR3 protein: CASSLGGQNEKLFF
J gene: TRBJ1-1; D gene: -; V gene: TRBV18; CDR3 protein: CASSPRGQMNTEAFF
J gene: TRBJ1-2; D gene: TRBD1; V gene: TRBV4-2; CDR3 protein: CASSPDGTGYTQDGYTF
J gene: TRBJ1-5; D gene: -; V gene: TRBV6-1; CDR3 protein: CASSEQAWETSSYQPQHF
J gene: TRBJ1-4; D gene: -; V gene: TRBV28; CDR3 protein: CASSPAAPRGEKLFF
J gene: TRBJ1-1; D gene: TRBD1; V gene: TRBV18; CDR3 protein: CASSPGQVLSAFF